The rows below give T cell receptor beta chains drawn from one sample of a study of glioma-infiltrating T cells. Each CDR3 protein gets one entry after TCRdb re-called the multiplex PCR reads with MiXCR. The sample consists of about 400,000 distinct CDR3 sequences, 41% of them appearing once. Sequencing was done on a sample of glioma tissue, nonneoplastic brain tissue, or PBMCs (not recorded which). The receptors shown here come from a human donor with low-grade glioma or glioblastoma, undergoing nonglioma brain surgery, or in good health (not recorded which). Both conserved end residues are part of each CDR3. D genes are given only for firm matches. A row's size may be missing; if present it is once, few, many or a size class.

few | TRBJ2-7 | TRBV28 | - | CASSLRLTYEQYF | TGTGCCAGCAGTTTGAGGCTCACCTACGAGCAGTACTTC
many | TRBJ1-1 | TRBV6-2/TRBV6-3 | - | CASRNRRGTEAFF | TGTGCCAGCAGGAACCGAAGGGGCACTGAAGCTTTCTTT
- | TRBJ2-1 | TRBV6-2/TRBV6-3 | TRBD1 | CASSWLPAGQGKGEQFF | TGTGCCAGCAGCTGGTTGCCCGCGGGACAGGGGAAGGGTGAGCAGTTCTTC
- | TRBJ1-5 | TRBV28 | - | CASSLPTGLNQPQHF | TGTGCCAGCAGTTTACCGACGGGCCTCAATCAGCCCCAGCACTTT
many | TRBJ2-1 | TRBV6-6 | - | CASSYSAAFGEQFF | TGTGCCAGCAGTTACTCGGCAGCGTTCGGTGAGCAGTTCTTC
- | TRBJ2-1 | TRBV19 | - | CASSRQHNEQFF | TGTGCCAGTAGTCGGCAACACAATGAGCAGTTCTTC
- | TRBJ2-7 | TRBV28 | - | CVSAQVGSYEQYF | TGTGTCAGCGCACAGGTTGGGTCCTACGAGCAGTACTTC
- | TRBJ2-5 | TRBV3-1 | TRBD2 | CASSQDVREGLETQYF | TGTGCCAGCAGCCAAGATGTCCGGGAGGGCCTAGAGACCCAGTACTTC
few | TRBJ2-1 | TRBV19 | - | CASRWRGYNEQFF | TGTGCCAGTAGATGGAGGGGTTACAATGAGCAGTTCTTC
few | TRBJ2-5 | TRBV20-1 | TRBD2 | CSARDGSSGYQETQYF | TGCAGTGCTAGAGATGGGTCTAGCGGCTACCAAGAGACCCAGTACTTC
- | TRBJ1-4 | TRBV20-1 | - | CSASYGTTPEKLFF | TGCAGTGCTAGTTACGGGACAACTCCTGAAAAACTGTTTTTT
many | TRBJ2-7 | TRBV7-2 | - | CASSPSSYEQYF | TGTGCCAGCAGTCCCAGCTCCTACGAGCAGTACTTC
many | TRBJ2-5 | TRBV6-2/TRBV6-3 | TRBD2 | CASSRTSGTRAQYF | TGTGCCAGCAGTCGGACTAGCGGGACTCGGGCCCAGTACTTC
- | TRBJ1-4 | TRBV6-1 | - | CASSSPEGGHEKLFF | TGTGCCAGCAGTTCTCCCGAGGGGGGGCATGAAAAACTGTTTTTT
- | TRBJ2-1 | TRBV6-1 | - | CASSEEPGSNNEQFF | TGTGCCAGCAGTGAAGAGCCTGGGAGCAACAATGAGCAGTTCTTC
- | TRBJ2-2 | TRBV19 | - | CASRGDRDALAGAHGELFF | TGTGCCAGTAGGGGGGACAGGGATGCCCTAGCGGGAGCCCACGGGGAGCTGTTTTTT
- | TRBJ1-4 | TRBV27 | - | CASMRQGNEELFF | TGTGCCAGCATGCGGCAGGGTAATGAAGAACTGTTTTTT
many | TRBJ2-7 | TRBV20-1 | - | CSLDRLGYEQYF | TGCAGTTTGGACAGACTTGGGTACGAGCAGTACTTC
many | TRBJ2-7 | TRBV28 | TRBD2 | CASSGTSVMTYEQYF | TGTGCCAGCAGTGGGACTAGCGTGATGACCTACGAGCAGTACTTC
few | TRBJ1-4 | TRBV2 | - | CASSEALSELFF | TGTGCCAGCAGTGAAGCGCTTAGTGAACTGTTTTTT
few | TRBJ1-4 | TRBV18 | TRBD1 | CASSPTGTAEKLFF | TGTGCCAGCTCACCAACAGGGACAGCTGAAAAACTGTTTTTT
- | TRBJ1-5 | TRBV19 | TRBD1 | CASSIRYGTGWRSNQPQHF | TGTGCCAGTAGTATCCGCTACGGGACAGGGTGGAGGAGCAATCAGCCCCAGCATTTT
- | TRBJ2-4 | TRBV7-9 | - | CASRNRNEAKNIKYF | TGTGCCAGCAGAAACAGGAACGAAGCCAAAAACATTAAGTACTTC
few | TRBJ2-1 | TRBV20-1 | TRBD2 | CSARDGAGVANNEQFF | TGCAGTGCTAGAGATGGGGCGGGAGTAGCGAACAATGAGCAGTTCTTC
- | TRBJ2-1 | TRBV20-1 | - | CSARDRRGPDNEQFF | TGCAGTGCTAGAGATCGGAGGGGACCTGACAATGAGCAGTTCTTC
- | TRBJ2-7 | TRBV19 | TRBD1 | CASSIGGQGSFEQYF | TGTGCCAGTAGTATAGGCGGACAGGGTAGCTTCGAGCAGTACTTC
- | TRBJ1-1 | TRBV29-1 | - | CSARGGLNTEAFF | TGCAGCGCCCGGGGCGGTCTGAACACTGAAGCTTTCTTT
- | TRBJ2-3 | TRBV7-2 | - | CASSFSDYITDTQYF | TGTGCCAGCAGCTTTTCAGACTACATCACAGATACGCAGTATTTT
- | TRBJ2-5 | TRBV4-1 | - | CASSQGSHGRTQYF | TGCGCCAGCAGCCAAGGTTCCCACGGACGGACCCAGTACTTC
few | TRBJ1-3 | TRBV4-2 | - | CASSQASSRNTIYF | TGTGCCAGCAGCCAAGCCAGCTCTCGGAACACCATATATTTT
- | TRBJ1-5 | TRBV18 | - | CASSDLGDLSNQPQHF | TGTGCCAGCTCGGACCTCGGGGACCTTAGCAATCAGCCCCAGCATTTT
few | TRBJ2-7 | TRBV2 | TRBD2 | CASIVREGASYEQYF | TGTGCCAGCATTGTCCGGGAGGGAGCTTCCTACGAGCAGTACTTC
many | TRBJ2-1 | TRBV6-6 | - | CASSYSRQGYNEQFF | TGTGCCAGCAGTTACTCAAGGCAGGGCTACAATGAGCAGTTCTTC
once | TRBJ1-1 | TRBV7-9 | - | CANSLAILQTRLNTEAFF | TGTGCCAACAGCTTAGCGATCCTACAGACAAGACTGAACACTGAAGCTTTCTTT
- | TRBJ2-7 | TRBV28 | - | CASSLPGLGGAYEQYF | TGTGCCAGCAGTTTACCTGGCTTAGGGGGGGCTTACGAGCAGTACTTC
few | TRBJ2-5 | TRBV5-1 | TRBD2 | CASSSSLAGYQETQYF | TGCGCCAGCAGCTCCTCTCTAGCGGGATACCAAGAGACCCAGTACTTC
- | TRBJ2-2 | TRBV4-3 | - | CASSQEHLSGTGELFF | TGCGCCAGCAGCCAAGAACACCTCTCCGGGACCGGGGAGCTGTTTTTT
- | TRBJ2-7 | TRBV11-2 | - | CASSPRQYEQYF | TGTGCCAGCAGCCCGAGACAGTACGAGCAGTACTTC
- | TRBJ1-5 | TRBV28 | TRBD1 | CASRSYRGNNQPQHF | TGTGCCAGCAGGTCCTACAGGGGAAACAATCAGCCCCAGCATTTT
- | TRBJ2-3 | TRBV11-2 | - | CASSLIGSSADTQYF | TGTGCCAGCAGCTTAATCGGGAGTAGTGCAGATACGCAGTATTTT
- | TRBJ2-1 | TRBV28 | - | CASSLGAGVFNEQFF | TGTGCCAGCAGTTTAGGGGCCGGTGTGTTCAATGAGCAGTTCTTC
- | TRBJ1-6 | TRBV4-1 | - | CASSQVRGARDSPLHF | TGCGCCAGCAGCCAAGTTCGGGGGGCTCGGGATTCACCCCTCCACTTT
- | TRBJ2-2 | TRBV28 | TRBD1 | CASSFGTGVTGELFF | TGTGCCAGCAGTTTCGGGACAGGGGTGACCGGGGAGCTGTTTTTT
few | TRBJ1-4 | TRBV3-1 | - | CASSPSEGRGEKLFF | TGTGCCAGCAGCCCCTCGGAAGGCAGGGGCGAAAAACTGTTTTTT
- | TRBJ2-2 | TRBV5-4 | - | CASSSGAVNTGELFF | TGTGCCAGCAGCTCCGGGGCGGTGAACACCGGGGAGCTGTTTTTT
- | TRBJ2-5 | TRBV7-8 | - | CASSPRRSTLGTQYF | TGTGCCAGCAGCCCGAGGCGTTCCACCCTGGGGACCCAGTACTTC
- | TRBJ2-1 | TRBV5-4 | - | CASSLGGGWDNEQFF | TGTGCCAGCAGCTTGGGAGGGGGGTGGGACAATGAGCAGTTCTTC
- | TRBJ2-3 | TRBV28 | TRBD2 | CASSTSGTHHTQYF | TGTGCCAGCTCCACTAGCGGGACCCATCATACGCAGTATTTT
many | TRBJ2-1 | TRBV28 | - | CASSLAGLLFF | TGTGCCAGCAGTTTAGCCGGGCTACTGTTCTTC
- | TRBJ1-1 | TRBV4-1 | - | CASSQAPSGGSTEAFF | TGCGCCAGCAGCCAAGCCCCATCCGGGGGATCCACTGAAGCTTTCTTT